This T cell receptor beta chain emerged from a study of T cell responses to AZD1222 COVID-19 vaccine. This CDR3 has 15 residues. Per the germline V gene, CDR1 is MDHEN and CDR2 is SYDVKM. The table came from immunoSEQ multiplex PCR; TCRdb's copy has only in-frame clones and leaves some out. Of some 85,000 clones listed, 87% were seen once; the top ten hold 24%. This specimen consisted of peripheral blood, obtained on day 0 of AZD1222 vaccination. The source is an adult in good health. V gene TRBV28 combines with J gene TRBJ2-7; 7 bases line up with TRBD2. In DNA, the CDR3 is TGTGCCAGCAGCCCTAACAGGAGACTAGCCGGGATGGGAGCAGTC. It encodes CASSPNRRLAGMGAV.